Following are 32 T cell receptor beta chains from one sample sequenced in a study of human T cells and chemical hapten exposure. This sample's time point: pre-sensitization, week 0. Described treatment: therapeutic diphenylcyclopropenone sensitization with weekly scalp DPC. TCRdb ran MiXCR on the RACE reads and lists one entry per CDR3 protein. The sample contains approximately 57,000 distinct CDR3 sequences, 9.9% of which appear only once. The sequencing here drew on whole blood, taken in connection with sensitization to the hapten diphenylcyclopropenone (DPC). The receptor source for this set is a man aged 40-49 years with alopecia areata. Some clones in this sample may be carry-over from other donors' samples.

A few counts support this clonotype. This chain connects TRBV28 to TRBJ1-4, with D maybe TRBD1 (6 bases). With 6 bases removed from V and 0 bases from J, the gap between germline ends came to 11 bases. Per the germline V gene, CDR1 is MDHEN and CDR2 is SYDVKM. The CDR3 contains 15 residues. CDR3 amino acids: CASSRTDATNEKLFF. The DNA of the CDR3 is TGTGCCAGCAGCAGGACAGATGCAACTAATGAAAAACTGTTTTTT.

This clonotype was counted a few times. The chain employs TRBV29-1 and TRBJ2-5, with a weak D call TRBD1 (5 bases). Germline V CDR1 and CDR2: SQVTM, ANQGSEA. The CDR3 is made up of 12 amino acids. Trimming took 4 bases from V and 1 from J, leaving 7 bases between them. The DNA of the CDR3 is TGCAGCGTTGGCAGGGTCCAAGAGACCCAGTACTTC. As protein: CSVGRVQETQYF.

The V call is TRBV3-1, the J call TRBJ2-1; TRBD2 is a possible D gene (6 bases). V was trimmed by 0 bases and J by 5 bases, leaving 11 bases between them. The CDR3 sequence is 15 residues long. Germline assignment: CDR1 LGHDT and CDR2 YNNKEL (reference sequence). CDR3 sequence reads: CASSQETGADNEQFF. The CDR3 DNA reads TGTGCCAGCAGCCAAGAGACGGGAGCGGACAATGAGCAGTTCTTC.

This clonotype was seen repeatedly, ten times or more. This chain's CDR3 is CASARSTDTQYF. The CDR3 region has the DNA TGTGCCAGCGCGAGGAGTACAGATACGCAGTATTTT. This rearrangement joins TRBV6-5 to TRBJ2-3; D unclear. The CDR3 is 12 residues long. Germline-derived CDR1 and CDR2 are MNHEY and SVGAGI. V was shortened by 8 bases and J by 3 bases, with 9 bases between the two germline ends.

This clonotype was seen ten or more times. This chain connects TRBV7-2 to TRBJ2-7; TRBD2 is a possible D gene (6 bases). Trimming took off 5 bases at V and 0 bases at J, with 14 bases between the two ends. The CDR3 length is 15 residues. The germline V gene has CDR1 SGHTA and CDR2 FQGNSA. CDR3 DNA sequence: TGTGCCAGCAGCCTAGGCGGGGTTATCTCCTACGAGCAGTACTTC. This codes for CASSLGGVISYEQYF.

The CDR3 DNA sequence: TGTGCCAGCACCCCTGGCGACAGGGCCTCCTACGAGCAGTACTTC. It codes for CASTPGDRASYEQYF. The chain joins TRBV28 to TRBJ2-7; 7 bases map to TRBD1. CDR1 and CDR2 (germline): MDHEN, SYDVKM. V dropped 7 bases and J dropped 0; count of bases not matched to a gene: 9. This CDR3 has 15 amino acids.

This clonotype was recorded at least ten times. The CDR3 loop reads CASSLAGGRYEQYF. The DNA of the CDR3 is TGTGCCAGCAGCCTGGCGGGGGGCAGGTACGAGCAGTACTTC. The chain has TRBV14 and TRBJ2-7; the match to TRBD2 covers 8 bases. The V segment lost 4 bases and the J segment 4 bases; nucleotides outside the gene matches: 6. The CDR3 runs to 14 residues. From germline, CDR1 is SGHDN and CDR2 FVKESK.

This clonotype has ten or more counts. This sequence joins TRBV28 and TRBJ1-2, with a weak D call TRBD1 (5 bases). The CDR3 runs to 14 residues. Germline V lookup: CDR1 MDHEN, CDR2 SYDVKM. The ends were cut back, 8 bases at V and 3 bases at J, with 16 bases in the middle. CDR3 region: CASSLRGMDYGYTF. CDR3 nucleotide sequence: TGTGCCAGCTCACTCCGGGGGATGGACTATGGCTACACCTTC.

This clonotype has just one count. A much larger clonotype is one base distant, so this may be a read error. The chain employs TRBV3-1 and TRBJ2-5; the D gene is possibly TRBD2 (6 bases). Germline V lookup: CDR1 LGHDT, CDR2 YNNKEL (reference sequence). The CDR3 has 17 residues. The CDR3 bases are TGTGCCAGCAGCCAAGATATAGCGGAAAGGTACCAACAGACCCAGTACTTC. Protein: CASSQDIAERYQQTQYF.

The rearrangement joins TRBV24-1 to TRBJ2-5, with TRBD1 matching 8 bases. V gave up 5 bases and J gave up 5 bases; unmatched junction bases: 9. Germline V lookup: CDR1 KGHDR, CDR2 SFDVKD. This CDR3 is built from 15 residues. The CDR3 region is CATSAPDRGSETQYF. The CDR3 bases are TGTGCCACCAGTGCCCCAGACAGGGGAAGCGAGACCCAGTACTTC.

In this sample, this clonotype turned up many times. The V gene is TRBV15, the J gene TRBJ2-1; 11 bases map to TRBD2. This CDR3 is 15 amino acids long. Germline CDR1 reads LNHNV; CDR2 reads YYDKDF (reference sequence). The V and J ends lost 3 bases and 8 bases, in that order; junction bases with no gene match: 6. CDR3 nucleotides: TGTGCCACCAGCAGGGTAGCGGGAGGGTACGATGAGCAGTTCTTC. Translating it yields CATSRVAGGYDEQFF.

This clonotype was observed many times. The gene calls are TRBV5-1 and TRBJ2-5; TRBD2 matches 11 bases. The CDR3 length is 18 residues. Germline-derived CDR1 and CDR2 are SGHRS and YFSETQ. Trimming cost V 5 bases and J 0 bases; bases outside gene matches: 12. CDR3 region: CASSSGTSGSLYQETQYF. CDR3 DNA: TGCGCCAGCAGTTCCGGGACTAGCGGATCTTTGTACCAAGAGACCCAGTACTTC.

The rearrangement links TRBV6-2 or TRBV6-3 to TRBJ2-2, with D possibly matching TRBD2 (6 bases). This CDR3 has 17 amino acids. CDR1 and CDR2 from the germline V gene are MNHEY and SVGEGT. Trimming pared 7 bases from V and 2 bases from J, leaving 20 bases between. This chain's CDR3 is CASTARPRLGNTGELFF. The CDR3 nucleotides are TGTGCCAGCACGGCCCGACCCAGACTAGGAAACACCGGGGAGCTGTTTTTT.

The rearrangement links TRBV20-1 to TRBJ2-7; D is perhaps TRBD1 or TRBD2 (6 bases each). The CDR3 extends over 17 amino acids. Germline values: CDR1 DFQATT, CDR2 SNEGSKA (reference sequence). The germline V and J ends were trimmed by 0 bases and 9 bases, with 27 bases remaining between them. CDR3 loop: CSAREGSFGGPLRLQYF. The CDR3 nucleotides are TGCAGTGCTAGAGAGGGTTCGTTCGGGGGCCCTCTACGTTTGCAGTACTTC.

J is TRBJ2-3 and V is TRBV24-1; D perhaps matches TRBD2 (6 bases). This CDR3 comprises 17 residues. Germline lookup yields CDR1 KGHDR and CDR2 SFDVKD. The V end was cut by 1 base, the J end by 2 bases, with 15 bases between. The CDR3 reads CATSDFPSGVPTDTQYF. The CDR3 nucleotides are TGTGCCACCAGTGATTTTCCCTCGGGGGTCCCCACAGATACGCAGTATTTT.

This clonotype appeared many times. This chain connects TRBV2 to TRBJ2-2; 12 bases align to TRBD1. The CDR3 length is 16 residues. The ends lost 6 bases at V and 4 bases at J; junction bases unmatched: 6. Germline loops: CDR1 SNHLY, CDR2 FYNNEI. This CDR3 is CASRAGQGAITGELFF. The DNA for the CDR3 is TGTGCCAGCAGAGCGGGACAGGGGGCAATCACCGGGGAGCTGTTTTTT.

The chain couples TRBV7-2 to TRBJ2-7; TRBD2 matches 9 bases. The trim removed 5 bases at V and 1 base at J, leaving 9 bases unmatched. Germline lookup yields CDR1 SGHTA and CDR2 FQGNSA. The length of the CDR3 is 16 residues. This CDR3 is CASSREGTSRSYEQYF. CDR3 DNA sequence: TGTGCCAGCAGCCGCGAAGGGACTAGCCGATCCTACGAGCAGTACTTC.

In this sample, this clonotype turned up a few times. The chain employs TRBV11-3 and TRBJ1-2; 8 positions match TRBD1. With V trimmed by 3 bases and J by 7 bases, 4 bases remained unmatched. The CDR3 totals 13 residues. Germline CDR1 reads SGHNT; CDR2 reads YENEEA. Here the CDR3 reads CASSFTGGGGYTF. The DNA for the CDR3 is TGTGCCAGCAGCTTCACAGGGGGAGGTGGCTACACCTTC.

In this sample, this clonotype turned up many times. The chain carries TRBV18 and TRBJ2-1; 15 bases align to TRBD2. This CDR3 is 17 amino acids long. Trimming took 3 bases from V and 6 from J; bases not matched to a gene: 6. Per the germline V gene, CDR1 is KGHSH and CDR2 is LQKENI. DNA of the CDR3: TGTGCCAGCTCACCTCTTAAGGGACTAGCGGGAGGCAATGAGCAGTTCTTC. Its translation is CASSPLKGLAGGNEQFF.

This clonotype was seen more than once but under ten times. At one end the junction does not follow the germline gene, possibly because of a read error. This chain connects TRBV6-2 or TRBV6-3 to TRBJ2-3; D remains ambiguous. The germline V gene encodes CDR1 MNHEY and CDR2 SVGEGT. This CDR3 region has 14 residues. The chain's CDR3 is CASRWSISTDTQYF. As DNA, the CDR3 is TGCGCCAGCAGGTGGTCGATTAGCACAGATACGCAGTATTTT.

This clonotype has a handful of counts. The CDR3 sequence: CSTPRLAPNEQFF. As DNA, the CDR3 is TGCAGTACTCCCCGGCTAGCCCCAAATGAGCAGTTCTTC. The chain recombines TRBV20-1 with TRBJ2-1; D may be TRBD2 (5 bases). The CDR3 is made up of 13 amino acids. Between the trimmed V and J ends, which lost 8 bases and 7 bases, there was a span of 18 bases. The germline V gene has CDR1 DFQATT and CDR2 SNEGSKA (reference sequence).

This clonotype was seen ten or more times. The chain recombines TRBV12-3 or TRBV12-4 with TRBJ1-1, with D possibly TRBD1 on 6 matching bases. Trimming took off 3 bases at V and 7 bases at J, with 15 bases between the two ends. The CDR3 is 14 residues long. The CDR3 loop reads CASSLGQGFIEAFF. The CDR3 DNA reads as TGTGCCAGCAGTTTGGGTCAGGGGTTTATTGAAGCTTTCTTT.

The rearrangement joins TRBV7-9 to TRBJ1-6; tentative D call: TRBD1 (5 bases). This CDR3 has 15 residues. V was shortened by 1 base and J by 3 bases, with 7 bases between the two germline ends. The germline V gene encodes CDR1 SEHNR and CDR2 FQNEAQ (reference sequence). The CDR3 loop is CASSLGQIYNSPLHF. In DNA form, the CDR3 reads TGTGCCAGCAGCTTAGGACAGATCTATAATTCACCCCTCCACTTT.

This clonotype was observed a few times. The rearrangement uses TRBV5-5 and TRBJ1-5; D is unresolved. Germline CDR1 and CDR2: SGHKS and YYEKEE (reference sequence). This CDR3 is built from 13 residues. V lost 2 bases and J lost 4, with 7 bases in between. For the CDR3, the DNA is TGTGCCAGCAGCTTAAATTGGAATCAGCCCCAGCATTTT. This encodes CASSLNWNQPQHF.

The rearrangement links TRBV7-2 to TRBJ2-5; 13 bases are shared with TRBD2. The CDR3 sequence is 18 residues long. After removal of 5 bases from V and 3 bases from J, the junction contained 12 bases not matched to a gene. Germline V gene data show CDR1 as SGHTA and CDR2 as FQGNSA. CDR3 residues: CASSRDRWTSGSEETQYF. CDR3 bases: TGTGCCAGCAGCCGGGACCGATGGACTAGCGGGAGCGAAGAGACCCAGTACTTC.

The chain uses TRBV12-3 or TRBV12-4 and TRBJ2-5; no firm D call. V lost 5 bases and J 5 bases, leaving 15 bases between the germline ends. CDR3 size: 14 residues. CDR3 in amino acids: CASSPRKNVETQYF. CDR3 bases: TGTGCCAGCAGTCCCCGAAAGAATGTTGAGACCCAGTACTTC.

The chain links TRBV10-3 to TRBJ2-6; the D is unclear. The CDR3 covers 14 residues. The germline gives CDR1 ENHRY, CDR2 SYGVKD. V lost 4 bases, J lost 0 bases, and 4 bases lay in between. The CDR3 nucleotides read TGTGCCATCAGTGGAAGCTCTGGGGCCAACGTCCTGACTTTC. Its translation: CAISGSSGANVLTF.

This chain uses TRBV20-1 with TRBJ2-3; D may match TRBD1 or TRBD2 (6 bases each). Trimming removed 3 bases from V and 6 bases from J, with 10 bases in between. Germline values: CDR1 DFQATT, CDR2 SNEGSKA (reference sequence). The CDR3 extends over 12 amino acids. The CDR3 protein is CSARGAGDTQYF. CDR3 DNA: TGCAGTGCTAGGGGGGCGGGGGATACGCAGTATTTT.

There are a few counts of this clonotype. The chain uses TRBV29-1 and TRBJ1-2; D unresolved. CDR1 is SQVTM, CDR2 ANQGSEA, per germline. CDR3 length equals 12 residues. V lost 5 bases to trimming and J lost 3 bases, with 10 bases between them. Here the CDR3 DNA reads TGCAGCGTTTCTCTGTCTGACTATGGCTACACCTTC. The encoded protein is CSVSLSDYGYTF.

This clonotype came up a few times. J is TRBJ1-1 and V is TRBV12-3 or TRBV12-4; D call uncertain. Trimming shortened V by 3 bases and J by 2 bases, and 7 bases separated the two germline ends. This CDR3 comprises 13 residues. Written as DNA, the CDR3 is TGTGCCAGCAGTTTTGCCAGTAACACTGAAGCTTTCTTT. This sequence encodes CASSFASNTEAFF.

The sample holds a few counts of this clonotype. This chain connects TRBV25-1 to TRBJ2-7; D may match TRBD1 or TRBD2 (5 bases each). The V and J ends lost 1 base and 11 bases respectively, with 18 bases between them. Germline assignment: CDR1 MGHDK and CDR2 SYGVNS. The CDR3 consists of 14 residues. The CDR3, as DNA: TGTGCCAGCAGTGAATTATCCTCCTCGGGACCCAAGTACTTC. Translation: CASSELSSSGPKYF.

Notes on this clonotype: A read error may explain this, as a much larger clone is one base away. The chain combines TRBV11-2 with TRBJ2-3, with D tentatively TRBD1 (5 bases). Germline CDR1 is SGHAT and CDR2 is FQNNGV. This CDR3 is 12 amino acids long. The CDR3 region is CVTGHSTDTQYF. Written as DNA, the CDR3 is TGTGTCACCGGACATAGCACAGATACGCAGTATTTT.